The 19 T cell receptor beta chains listed next were all sequenced from one sample in a study of regulatory T cells in long-lasting Graves disease. HTBI primers from iRepertoire and Arm-PCR of CDR3 regions yielded the TCR beta libraries. From the multiplex PCR reads, TCRdb called clonotypes with MiXCR, one entry per CDR3 protein. This repertoire shows roughly 520,000 distinct CDR3 sequences, around 13% found once; its top ten account for 8.9%. The sample's time point: newly diagnosed GD, antithyroid drugs for less than 3 months. Scientists built the TCR library using RNA that was extracted from PBMCs. This sample was shared with a second study, whose subject was T cells in Graves' hyperthyroidism and ophthalmopathy.

Specimen: peripheral blood mononuclear cells (PBMCs), collected at new diagnosis, from a patient treated with antithyroid drugs. These receptors all stem from a woman aged 25 to 39 with Graves disease.

The chain recombines TRBV6-2 or TRBV6-3 with TRBJ2-1; D is possibly TRBD1 (6 bases). Trimming took off 2 bases at V and 3 bases at J, with 8 bases between the two ends. CDR1 and CDR2 from the germline V gene are MNHEY and SVGEGT. The CDR3 runs to 14 residues. The CDR3 DNA reads as TGTGCCAGCAGTTACACAGGGATCTACAATGAGCAGTTCTTC. Translating it yields CASSYTGIYNEQFF.

The chain uses TRBV4-2 and TRBJ2-7; 8 nucleotides align to TRBD2. V shed 1 base and J 0 bases; nucleotides not matched to a gene: 2. This CDR3 is built from 15 residues. Looked up from germline, CDR1 is LGHNA and CDR2 is YNFKEQ. In DNA form, the CDR3 reads TGTGCCAGCAGCCAAGTAGCGGGAATCTCCTACGAGCAGTACTTC. Translation: CASSQVAGISYEQYF.

This clonotype was picked up many times. The V call is TRBV29-1, the J call TRBJ2-1, with a weak D call TRBD2 (6 bases). Between the trimmed V and J ends, which lost 6 bases and 7 bases, there was a span of 10 bases. CDR1 SQVTM and CDR2 ANQGSEA come from the germline V gene. This CDR3 region has 11 residues. In nucleotides, the CDR3 is TGCAGCGTGCGGACTATTAATGAGCAGTTCTTC. It yields the protein CSVRTINEQFF.

This clonotype was counted ten times or more. V and J are TRBV11-3 and TRBJ2-1; perhaps D is TRBD1 or TRBD2 (5 bases each). Trimming took 5 bases from V and 4 from J, leaving 12 bases between them. Germline CDR1 SGHNT, CDR2 YENEEA. The CDR3 extends over 14 amino acids. CDR3 sequence reads: CASSITGAYNEQFF. As DNA, the CDR3 is TGTGCCAGCAGCATAACCGGGGCGTACAATGAGCAGTTCTTC.

This clonotype was detected a few times. CDR3 coding DNA: TGTGCCAGTAAGATAACAGGGGCCCATCAGCCCCAGCATTTT. This codes for CASKITGAHQPQHF. The chain joins TRBV6-1 to TRBJ1-5, with 7 nucleotides matching TRBD1. This CDR3 region has 14 residues. V trimming: 9 bases; J trimming: 5 bases; junction bases outside the gene matches: 10. Germline CDR1 MNHNS, CDR2 SASEGT.

This clonotype was counted ten times or more. The chain uses TRBV7-9 and TRBJ1-1, with no clear D. The CDR3 has 14 residues. V was clipped by 5 bases and J by 5 bases, with 15 bases between them. The germline V gene has CDR1 SEHNR and CDR2 FQNEAQ (reference sequence). CDR3 sequence (DNA): TGTGCCAGCAGCCCGGAATCACACTTAACTGAAGCTTTCTTT. Translating it yields CASSPESHLTEAFF.

This clonotype was recorded at least ten times. CDR3 DNA sequence: TGTGCCAGCAGCTCTATGAGACCTCGGACAGGGGGGCGCGGGGAGACCCAGTACTTC. Translating gives CASSSMRPRTGGRGETQYF. The chain is built from TRBV7-9 and TRBJ2-5; 10 nucleotides line up with TRBD1. Trimming cost V 4 bases and J 5 bases; bases outside gene matches: 19. The CDR3 sequence is 19 residues long. Germline loops: CDR1 SEHNR, CDR2 FQNEAQ (reference sequence).

Ten or more counts support this clonotype. The rearrangement uses TRBV20-1 and TRBJ2-3; D perhaps matches TRBD2 (6 bases). The CDR3 spans 14 residues. Germline CDR1 DFQATT, CDR2 SNEGSKA (reference sequence). Trimming stripped 1 base from V and 3 bases from J, with 11 bases between. In DNA form, the CDR3 reads TGCAGTGCTAGAGGGGGGGAGCCGACAGATACGCAGTATTTT. This gives the protein CSARGGEPTDTQYF.

This clonotype was seen at least ten times. The chain has TRBV2 and TRBJ1-2; 10 bases map to TRBD1. The CDR3 consists of 14 residues. J was trimmed by 7 bases and V by 5 bases; bases with no gene match: 7. The germline V gene has CDR1 SNHLY and CDR2 FYNNEI. CDR3 coding DNA: TGTGCCAGCAGTTTTGGACAGGGGGTGGCTGGCTACACCTTC. Translating it yields CASSFGQGVAGYTF.

The rearrangement joins TRBV20-1 to TRBJ1-2; D perhaps matches TRBD1 (6 bases). The CDR3 totals 13 residues. CDR1 and CDR2 from the germline V gene are DFQATT and SNEGSKA (reference sequence). V gave up 6 bases and J gave up 7 bases, with 18 bases separating them. The DNA for the CDR3 is TGCAGTGCCACTTCCAGGGGATTGCCTGGCTACACCTTC. Translated: CSATSRGLPGYTF.

This clonotype appeared a few times. The chain has TRBV9 and TRBJ1-1; 10 nucleotides line up with TRBD1. With 4 bases clipped from V and 5 bases from J, the junction kept 8 bases outside the gene matches. The germline V gene encodes CDR1 SGDLS and CDR2 YYNGEE. The CDR3 is 15 amino acids. The CDR3 DNA is TGTGCCAGCAGCAACCAAGACAGGGGGCTGACTGAAGCTTTCTTT. This codes for CASSNQDRGLTEAFF.

This clonotype was recorded at least ten times. This sequence joins TRBV30 and TRBJ2-6, with D hard to call. V was shortened by 3 bases and J by 0 bases, with 3 bases between the two germline ends. The CDR3 runs to 13 residues. Germline-derived CDR1 and CDR2 are GTSNPN and SVGIG (reference sequence). CDR3 loop: CAWRASGANVLTF. DNA of the CDR3: TGTGCCTGGAGAGCCTCTGGGGCCAACGTCCTGACTTTC.

This clonotype was seen repeatedly, ten times or more. The genes are TRBV15 and TRBJ2-5, with D possibly TRBD1 on 6 matching bases. The length of the CDR3 is 13 residues. The V end was cut by 8 bases, the J end by 2 bases, with 12 bases between. Looked up from germline, CDR1 is LNHNV and CDR2 is YYDKDF (reference sequence). The CDR3 loop reads CATSPRGQETQYF. As DNA, the CDR3 is TGTGCCACCTCCCCGAGGGGGCAAGAGACCCAGTACTTC.

This clonotype was counted at least ten times. CDR3 region: CASSEWFGAAQYF. In nucleotides, the CDR3 is TGTGCCAGCAGTGAGTGGTTTGGGGCGGCCCAGTACTTC. The chain employs TRBV2 and TRBJ2-5, with D possibly matching TRBD1 (5 bases). The CDR3 spans 13 residues. The germline V gene encodes CDR1 SNHLY and CDR2 FYNNEI. V gave up 3 bases and J gave up 9 bases, with 14 bases separating them.

This clonotype was recorded a few times. The chain recombines TRBV19 with TRBJ1-2; D possibly corresponds to TRBD1 (5 bases). Per germline, CDR1 LNHDA and CDR2 SQIVND (reference sequence). The germline V and J ends were trimmed by 2 bases and 4 bases, with 11 bases remaining between them. This CDR3 spans 14 amino acids. CDR3 amino acids: CASSITTASYGYTF. DNA for the CDR3: TGTGCCAGTAGTATAACGACAGCCAGCTATGGCTACACCTTC. Looking up the rest from reference TRBV19 and TRBJ1-2 gives the full variable domain: DGGITQSPKYLFRKEGQNVTLSCEQNLNHDAMYWYRQDPGQGLRLIYYSQIVNDFQKGDIAEGYSVSREKKESFPLTVTSAQKNPTAFYLCASSITTASYGYTFGSGTRLTVV.

This clonotype has only a few counts. The genes are TRBV6-9 and TRBJ1-5; D ambiguous. The CDR3 is made up of 16 amino acids. Trimming removed 3 bases from V and 0 bases from J, with 12 bases in between. The germline CDR1 and CDR2 sequences are MNHGY and SVAAGI. The DNA of the CDR3 is TGTGCCAGCAGTTACTCCGTCACCGGTAGCAATCAGCCCCAGCATTTT. The encoded protein is CASSYSVTGSNQPQHF.

This clonotype occurred many times. V usage is TRBV12-3 or TRBV12-4 and J usage is TRBJ2-3; a weak D match, TRBD2 (5 bases). The CDR3 is made up of 15 amino acids. Trimming removed 3 bases from V and 1 base from J, with 11 bases in between. CDR3 sequence (DNA): TGTGCCAGCAGTTTCCCAATCGGGGGCACAGATACGCAGTATTTT. It yields the protein CASSFPIGGTDTQYF.

This clonotype was recorded many times. The J gene is TRBJ1-2, the V gene TRBV12-3 or TRBV12-4; D is possibly TRBD1 (6 bases). The CDR3 totals 14 residues. Trimming removed 3 bases at V and 8 bases at J, with 16 bases between. CDR3 protein: CASSFLGAPSGYTF. For the CDR3, the DNA is TGTGCCAGCAGTTTTCTGGGGGCGCCGTCCGGCTACACCTTC.

This clonotype was observed a few times. V is TRBV30 and J is TRBJ1-5; D gene ambiguous. V was shortened by 0 bases and J by 4 bases, with 7 bases between the two germline ends. Germline assignment: CDR1 GTSNPN and CDR2 SVGIG (reference sequence). CDR3 length: 13 amino acids. CDR3 coding DNA: TGTGCCTGGAGTGTAAGGAAAAATCAGCCCCAGCATTTT. Translating gives CAWSVRKNQPQHF.